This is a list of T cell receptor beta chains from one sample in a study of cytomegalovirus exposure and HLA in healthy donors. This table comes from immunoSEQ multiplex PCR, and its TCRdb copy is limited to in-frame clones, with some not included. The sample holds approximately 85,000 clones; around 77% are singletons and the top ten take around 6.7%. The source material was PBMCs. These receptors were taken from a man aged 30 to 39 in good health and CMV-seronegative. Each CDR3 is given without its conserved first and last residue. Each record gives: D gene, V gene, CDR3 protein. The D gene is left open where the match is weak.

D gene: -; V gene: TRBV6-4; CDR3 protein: ASSETRSSYNEQF
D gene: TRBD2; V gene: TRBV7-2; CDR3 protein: ASRPGGVMYEQY
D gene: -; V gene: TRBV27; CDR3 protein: ASSSLSTGPADTQY
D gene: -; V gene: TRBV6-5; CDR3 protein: ASRGGLSRTYEQY
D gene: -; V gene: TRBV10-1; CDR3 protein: ARGGRGRTGELF
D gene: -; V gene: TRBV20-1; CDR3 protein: SARITYEQF
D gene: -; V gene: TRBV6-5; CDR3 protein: ASSPRVNTEAF
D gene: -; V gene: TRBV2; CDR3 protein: ASSGGRRRDQPQH
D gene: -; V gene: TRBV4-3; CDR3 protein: ASSQGDRGGETQY
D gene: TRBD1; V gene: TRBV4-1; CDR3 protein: ASSQPGQRTYEQY
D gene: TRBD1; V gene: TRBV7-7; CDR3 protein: ASSNGTVSYNEQF
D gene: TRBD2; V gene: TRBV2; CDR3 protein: ASRGTSGIQETQY
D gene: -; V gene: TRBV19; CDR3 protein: ASKLNRDISNYGYT
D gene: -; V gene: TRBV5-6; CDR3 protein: ASSLAQATSYANTGELF
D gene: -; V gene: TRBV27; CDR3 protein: LNGELF
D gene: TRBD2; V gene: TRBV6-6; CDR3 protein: ASSLTSGTYEQY
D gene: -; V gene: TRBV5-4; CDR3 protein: ASTTPQGRGYT
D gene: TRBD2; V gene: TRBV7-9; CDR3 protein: ASSRGGGKKAGLAHEQY
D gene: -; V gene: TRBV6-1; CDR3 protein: ASSAGGRSNQPQH
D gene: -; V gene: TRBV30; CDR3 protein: AWIGATPYQETQY
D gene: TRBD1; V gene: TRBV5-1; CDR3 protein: ASSGTGTDYNEQF
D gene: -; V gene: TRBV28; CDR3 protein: ASSLVLTNQPQH
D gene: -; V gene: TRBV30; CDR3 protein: AWSIPQGPLQY
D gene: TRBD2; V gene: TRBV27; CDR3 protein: ASSFRLAGVETQY
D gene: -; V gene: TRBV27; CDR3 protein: ASSFIGTPYEQY
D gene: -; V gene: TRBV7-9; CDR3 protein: ASSSGTTYNSPLH
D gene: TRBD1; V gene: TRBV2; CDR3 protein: ASIRGQDQPQH
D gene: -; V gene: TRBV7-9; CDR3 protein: ASSHRTGRGETQY
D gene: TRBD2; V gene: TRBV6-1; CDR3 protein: ASSEVGGSSYEQY
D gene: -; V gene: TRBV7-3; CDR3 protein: ASSLDSYSGNTIY
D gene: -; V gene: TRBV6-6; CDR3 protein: ASSPGGVYYGYT
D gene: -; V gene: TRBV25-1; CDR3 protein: ASSERDPNTEAF
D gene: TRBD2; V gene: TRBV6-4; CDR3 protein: ASNKLGGIGTGELF
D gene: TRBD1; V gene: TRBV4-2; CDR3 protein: ASNSGQGAGNEKLF
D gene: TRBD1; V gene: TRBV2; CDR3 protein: ASSESRGLQQGNGYT
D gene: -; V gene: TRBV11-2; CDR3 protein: ASSVGLSNQPQH
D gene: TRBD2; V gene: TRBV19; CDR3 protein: ASSPSVSGRAGEQY
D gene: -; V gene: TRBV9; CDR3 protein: ASARAGVGEAF
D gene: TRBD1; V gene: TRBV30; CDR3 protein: AWAGLGTASNQPQH
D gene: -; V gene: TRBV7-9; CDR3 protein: ASSLVVLERQY
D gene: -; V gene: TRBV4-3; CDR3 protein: ASSQDEGDLAGELF